A selection of T cell receptor beta chains follows, all from one sample in a study of cytomegalovirus exposure and HLA in healthy donors. Assay: immunoSEQ multiplex PCR; the TCRdb copy retains only in-frame clones and omits some. The sample has about 140,000 clones, approximately 90% seen once; the top ten hold 4.5%. The sample comprised PBMCs. The receptors derive from a man aged 18 to 29 in good health and CMV-seropositive. The CDR3 runs from the conserved cysteine through the conserved F or W. The D gene is left open where the match is weak. Clone size appears in some rows only: once, few, many, or a class for an expanded clone.

>TRBV5-1|NA|NA
CASSLLSTSYEQYF
>TRBV7-9|NA|NA
CASSFSTGINTEAFF
>TRBV18|NA|TRBD1
CASSPQGAGANVLTF
>TRBV6-4|NA|TRBD1
CASSDSEQGADTGELFF
>TRBV7-9|NA|TRBD1
CASSSAGTGGYNYGYTF
>TRBV28|NA|NA
CASSLLDSYLTGPSGNTIYF
>TRBV30|NA|NA
CAWIGGVGVHEQYF
>TRBV2|NA|NA
CASSGTGLKVGQYF
>TRBV5-4|NA|NA
CASSSDIHLYGYTF
>TRBV18|NA|NA
CASSPAAGVNTEAFF
>TRBV6-5|NA|TRBD2
CASSYSGLAGGEQYF
>TRBV30|NA|NA
CAWSVLNGGTEAFF
>TRBV6-1|NA|NA
CASSEWGGNQPQHF
>TRBV9|NA|NA
CASSVGGLNTGELFF
>TRBV7-9|NA|TRBD2
CASSLTSGQETQYF
>TRBV13|NA|NA
CASSLGRRGPEGKQYF
>TRBV6-1|NA|TRBD1
CASSEIGTGSYGYTF
>TRBV5-1|NA|NA
CASSLGQEGKKLFF
>TRBV5-1|once|TRBD1
CASSSPGQGAYEQYF
>TRBV5-6|NA|NA
CASSLTGKTSTDTQYF
>TRBV19|NA|NA
CASSIRGNGNEQFF
>TRBV5-6|once|NA
CASSSRGREQYF
>TRBV29-1|NA|NA
CSVAPTGLGRYGYTF
>TRBV5-6|NA|TRBD2
CASSPPTSYEQFF
>TRBV9|NA|TRBD1
CASSPPTGEHTGELFF
>TRBV28|NA|NA
CASRGGVNWSTEAFF
>TRBV9|NA|NA
CASSVVSPPSSYNEQFF
>TRBV9|few|NA
CASSVDPGSYGYTF
>TRBV10-1|NA|NA
CASSIDKVRNEQFF
>TRBV2|NA|TRBD2
CASSEAPSRGDNEQFF
>TRBV7-8|NA|TRBD1
CASSFRGQGQPQHF
>TRBV11-2|NA|NA
CASSLESRYNEQFF
>TRBV6-6|NA|NA
CASTYTGTRRSYEQYF
>TRBV27|once|NA
CASSFRGFNSPLHF
>TRBV5-1|NA|TRBD1
CASSGGQGPSAF
>TRBV9|NA|TRBD2
CASSVDPGGIRGEQFF
>TRBV6-1|few|NA
CASSEAGGHNEQFF
>TRBV7-2|NA|TRBD2
CASSLGGLAGIDTQYF
>TRBV5-6|once|NA
CASSSGGNYGYTF
>TRBV27|NA|NA
CASSLSRNTEAFF
>TRBV7-9|NA|NA
CASSALNTGELFF
>TRBV5-4|NA|NA
CASSLSGGRMTEAFF
>TRBV5-1|NA|NA
CASSNLAGTDTQYF
>TRBV5-1|NA|TRBD1
CASSLGQGSYEQYF
>TRBV7-9|once|NA
CASSSGDPTNEKLFF
>TRBV30|NA|NA
CACSSSYNSPLHF
>TRBV9|NA|TRBD2
CASSLRTSGRPGNEQFF
>TRBV19|NA|NA
CASSLRTLPPFSNYGYTF
>TRBV15|once|TRBD1
CATSIQGDQPQHF
>TRBV14|NA|NA
CASSQFVFGTQYF
>TRBV5-4|NA|TRBD2
CASSLWLSGTSTDTQYF
>TRBV18|NA|TRBD1
CASSSGQSTEAFF
>TRBV4-1|NA|NA
CASSQDSAGSDTEAFF
>TRBV7-9|NA|TRBD2
CASSPSSGGPETQYF
>TRBV6-1|once|TRBD1
CASHRDRGNSPLHF
>TRBV15|NA|NA
CATWGAGELFF
>TRBV19|NA|NA
CASSIYQGGEKLFF